The present T cell receptor beta chain was sequenced within a study of blood T cell repertoires in COVID-19. Across the study: Nucleic acid was either cDNA or gDNA, and it came from T cells, B-cell-depleted T cells, or PBMCs.

V was pared by 4 bases and J by 3 bases, with 15 bases between. Germline CDR1 and CDR2: SGDLS and YYNGEE. CDR3 length: 15 amino acids. With regard to this clone: The identical CDR3 is also encoded by other nucleotide sequences in the sample.

Original methodology: The authors estimated nucleated cell counts from reference gene primer amplification. Some clones are missing from TCRdb's copy, which holds only in-frame ones; the method was immunoSEQ multiplex PCR. V and J calls and clone size are copied from that table; D and trimming were computed from the DNA. In the table there are 81,000 or so clones, around 92% of which are singletons. The specimen sequenced was peripheral blood. V gene TRBV9 combines with J gene TRBJ2-3, with D possibly matching TRBD2 (6 bases). The receptor comes from a woman aged 60-75 years with active COVID-19. The CDR3 loop reads CASSLTDGGTDTQYF. Here the CDR3 DNA reads TGTGCCAGCAGCCTCACGGACGGGGGTACAGATACGCAGTATTTT.